The 5 T cell receptor beta chains below were found in one sample sequenced in a study of human T cells and chemical hapten exposure. TCRdb itself ran the RACE reads through MiXCR, one entry per CDR3 protein. The sample consists of 350,000 or so distinct CDR3 sequences, 5.5% to 8% of them appearing once. Stated time point: patch test 1, 2 weeks after DPC sensitization. Sample treatment: therapeutic diphenylcyclopropenone sensitization with weekly scalp DPC. Sequenced material: whole blood, taken in connection with sensitization to the hapten diphenylcyclopropenone (DPC). The receptors come from a woman between 18 and 29 years old with alopecia areata. Some clones in this sample may be carry-over from other donors' samples.

In this sample, this clonotype turned up many times. The chain uses TRBV7-6 and TRBJ2-3, with D maybe TRBD2 (7 bases). Trimming removed 5 bases at V and 4 bases at J, with 25 bases between. Germline V gene data show CDR1 as SGHVS and CDR2 as FNYEAQ. The CDR3 is made up of 18 amino acids. In DNA form, the CDR3 reads TGTGCCAGCAGCCCCTCGACGGGGGGCCTCATCATTCCAGATACGCAGTATTTT. It specifies CASSPSTGGLIIPDTQYF.

The V call is TRBV7-9, the J call TRBJ2-3, with 11 bases aligning to TRBD2. V trimming: 7 bases; J trimming: 8 bases; junction bases outside the gene matches: 11. This CDR3 contains 15 residues. The germline gives CDR1 SEHNR, CDR2 FQNEAQ (reference sequence). The CDR3 loop reads CASKPYSGGEVTQYF. The CDR3 coding sequence is TGTGCCAGCAAACCCTATAGCGGGGGGGAAGTTACGCAGTATTTT.

This clonotype has a handful of counts. The chain is built from TRBV11-2 and TRBJ1-3; tentatively, D is TRBD1 (6 bases). The V end was cut by 7 bases, the J end by 8 bases, with 21 bases between. This CDR3 region has 15 residues. The V gene's germline CDR1 is SGHAT and CDR2 FQNNGV. As DNA, the CDR3 is TGTGCCAGCACCCCGGTGGGGGGGCAAGTCTACACCATATATTTT. It yields the protein CASTPVGGQVYTIYF.

Only a few counts were recorded for this clonotype. The chain carries TRBV28 and TRBJ2-3; no clear D gene. V dropped 6 bases and J dropped 1 base, with 11 bases sitting between them. This CDR3 contains 14 residues. CDR1 MDHEN and CDR2 SYDVKM come from the germline V gene. The CDR3 here is CASSPIFRTDTQYF. The CDR3 DNA reads TGTGCCAGCAGCCCCATCTTTCGCACAGATACGCAGTATTTT.

The sample holds a few counts of this clonotype. This chain links TRBV11-2 with TRBJ1-5; D is undetermined. Germline V CDR1 and CDR2: SGHAT, FQNNGV. With 2 bases removed from V and 3 bases from J, the gap between germline ends came to 17 bases. The CDR3 contains 17 residues. The CDR3 DNA reads as TGTGCCAGCAGCTTAAAGGCGGAGGTGGGCTCCAATCAGCCCCAGCATTTT. Its translation is CASSLKAEVGSNQPQHF.